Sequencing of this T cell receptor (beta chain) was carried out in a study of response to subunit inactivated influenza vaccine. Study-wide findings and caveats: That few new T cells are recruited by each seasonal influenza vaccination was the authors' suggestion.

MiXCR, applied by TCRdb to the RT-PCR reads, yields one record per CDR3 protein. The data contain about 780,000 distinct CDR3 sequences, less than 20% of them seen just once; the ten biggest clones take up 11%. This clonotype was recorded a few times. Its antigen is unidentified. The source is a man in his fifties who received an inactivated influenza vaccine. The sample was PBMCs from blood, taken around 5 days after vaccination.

CDR3 nucleotides: TGTGCCAGCAGCCGGGACAGGACGTTCAACTACGAGCAGTACTTC. Translating gives CASSRDRTFNYEQYF. The chain couples TRBV7-2 to TRBJ2-7; 8 positions agree with TRBD1. Germline V lookup: CDR1 SGHTA, CDR2 FQGNSA. The CDR3 contains 15 residues. The trim removed 5 bases at V and 3 bases at J, leaving 9 bases unmatched.